What follows are 12 T cell receptor beta chains derived from one specimen sequenced in a study of T cells expressing NK-cell markers. TCRdb reprocessed the 5' RACE reads and reports one entry per CDR3 protein, with no DNA. This sample contains approximately 150,000 distinct CDR3 sequences. Sample: blood T cells: a sorted CD56 or NKG2C T cell subset, CD4+ or CD8+ T cells, or bulk PBMC T cells (not recorded which). The source is a man younger than 35 in good health.

The genes are TRBV7-2 and TRBJ1-4. The CDR3 is 16 amino acids. The V gene's germline CDR1 is SGHTA and CDR2 FQGNSA. The chain's CDR3 is CASSLVSGDTNEKLFF.

The chain has TRBV7-9 and TRBJ2-7; TCRdb proposes TRBD2, but this gene call is untestable without DNA. Germline CDR1 reads SEHNR; CDR2 reads FQNEAQ (reference sequence). The CDR3 is 16 residues long. The chain's CDR3 is CASSLARGREDEEQYF.

The genes are TRBV7-9 and TRBJ2-1; TCRdb selects TRBD2, and the lack of DNA leaves this call unchecked. CDR1 and CDR2 from the germline V gene are SEHNR and FQNEAQ (reference sequence). The CDR3 length is 17 residues. This chain's CDR3 is CASSPPGSGRARNEQFF. The whole variable domain, remainder taken from reference TRBV7-9 and TRBJ2-1, is DTGVSQNPRHKITKRGQNVTFRCDPISEHNRLYWYRQTLGQGPEFLTYFQNEAQLEKSRLLSDRFSAERPKGSFSTLEIQRTEQGDSAMYLCASSPPGSGRARNEQFFGPGTRLTVL.

The chain carries TRBV7-7 and TRBJ2-7. Germline CDR1 reads SSHAT; CDR2 reads FNYEAQ (reference sequence). There are 15 residues in the CDR3. The CDR3 sequence is CASDGRGGRNYEQYF.

CDR3 loop: CAWSYWGGEQYF. V usage is TRBV30 and J usage is TRBJ2-7; TCRdb indicates TRBD1, and absent DNA this call remains unverified. Per the germline V gene, CDR1 is GTSNPN and CDR2 is SVGIG (reference sequence). This CDR3 contains 12 residues.

The genes are TRBV12-3 or TRBV12-4 and TRBJ2-3; the D call of TRBD2 rests on TCRdb alone, since no DNA is present to check it. The CDR3 spans 14 residues. The CDR3 loop is CASSYSSGTDTQYF.

The CDR3 region is CASSLAQGSQPQHF. The gene calls are TRBV7-8 and TRBJ1-5; the D gene TCRdb calls, TRBD1, cannot be checked with no DNA. The CDR3 covers 14 residues. Germline loops: CDR1 SGHVS, CDR2 FQNEAQ.

This CDR3 is CASSQIPPGTNIQYF. This sequence joins TRBV23-1 and TRBJ2-4; with no DNA, the TCRdb D assignment of TRBD1 cannot be verified. TRBV23-1 is placed among ORFs of uncertain function. CDR3 length: 15 amino acids.

V gene TRBV7-2 combines with J gene TRBJ2-1; TCRdb reports TRBD1, a call that lacks DNA to check it against. There are 17 residues in the CDR3. Germline CDR1 reads SGHTA; CDR2 reads FQGNSA. The chain's CDR3 is CASSLMGDQSSYNEQFF.

V gene TRBV25-1 combines with J gene TRBJ2-3; the D call from TCRdb, TRBD2, cannot be confirmed without DNA. The germline V gene has CDR1 MGHDK and CDR2 SYGVNS. CDR3 length: 15 residues. CDR3 sequence: CASSIGTMSTDTQYF.

This chain joins TRBV24-1 and TRBJ2-1; lacking DNA, the TRBD1 call made by TCRdb goes unchecked. The CDR3 length is 14 residues. Per the germline V gene, CDR1 is KGHDR and CDR2 is SFDVKD. The CDR3 loop is CATMTGDHWNEQFF.

The chain uses TRBV6-5 and TRBJ2-1; no DNA is available, so the TRBD1 call from TCRdb remains unchecked. This CDR3 comprises 15 residues. Germline assignment: CDR1 MNHEY and CDR2 SVGAGI. The CDR3 loop is CASSLLAPTYNEQFF.